This T cell receptor (beta chain) stems from a study of blood T cell repertoires in COVID-19. This table comes from immunoSEQ multiplex PCR, and its TCRdb copy is limited to in-frame clones, with some not included. Of 68,000 or so clones in the sample, 79% were seen once. This receptor was taken from a human donor in a cohort sampled during active COVID-19. The material sequenced was peripheral blood.

CDR3 coding DNA: TGCAGTGCTAGTATTCCTTGGCTAGCGGTCGATGAGCAGTTCTTC. As protein: CSASIPWLAVDEQFF. The gene calls are TRBV20-1 and TRBJ2-1; 7 bases match TRBD2. The V and J ends lost 3 bases and 8 bases, in that order; junction bases with no gene match: 13. Germline assignment: CDR1 DFQATT and CDR2 SNEGSKA (reference sequence). The CDR3 totals 15 residues.